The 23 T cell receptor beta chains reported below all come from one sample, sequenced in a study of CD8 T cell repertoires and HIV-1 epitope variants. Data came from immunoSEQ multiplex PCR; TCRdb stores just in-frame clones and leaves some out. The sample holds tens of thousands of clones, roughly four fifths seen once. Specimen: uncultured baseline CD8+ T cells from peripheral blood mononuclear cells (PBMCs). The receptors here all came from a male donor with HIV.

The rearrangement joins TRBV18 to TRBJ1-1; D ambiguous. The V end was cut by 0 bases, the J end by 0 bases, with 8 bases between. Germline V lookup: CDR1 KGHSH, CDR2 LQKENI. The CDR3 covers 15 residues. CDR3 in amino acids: CASSPPIPLNTEAFF. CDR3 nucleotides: TGTGCCAGCTCACCACCCATACCGCTGAACACTGAAGCTTTCTTT.

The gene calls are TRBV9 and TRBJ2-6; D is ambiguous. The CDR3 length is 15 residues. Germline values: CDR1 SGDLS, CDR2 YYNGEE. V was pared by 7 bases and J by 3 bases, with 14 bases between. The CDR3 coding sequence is TGTGCCAGCCGGAAGGGCGCTGGTGGGGCCAACGTCCTGACTTTC. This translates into CASRKGAGGANVLTF.

The CDR3 DNA follows: TGCGCCAGCAGCTTGGGGGGGAGTTATAGCAATCAGCCCCAGCATTTT. Its translation: CASSLGGSYSNQPQHF. The chain links TRBV5-1 to TRBJ1-5; maybe TRBD1 (5 bases). The V gene lost 0 bases and the J gene lost 0 bases, with 10 bases spanning the gap. Germline V gene sequence: CDR1 SGHRS, CDR2 YFSETQ. The CDR3 spans 16 residues.

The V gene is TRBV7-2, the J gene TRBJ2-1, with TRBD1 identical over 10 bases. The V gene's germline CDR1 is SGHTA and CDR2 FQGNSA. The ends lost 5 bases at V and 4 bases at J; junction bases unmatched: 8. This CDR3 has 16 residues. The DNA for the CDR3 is TGTGCCAGCAGCACCTCCGGGACAGGGGTATACAATGAGCAGTTCTTC. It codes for CASSTSGTGVYNEQFF.

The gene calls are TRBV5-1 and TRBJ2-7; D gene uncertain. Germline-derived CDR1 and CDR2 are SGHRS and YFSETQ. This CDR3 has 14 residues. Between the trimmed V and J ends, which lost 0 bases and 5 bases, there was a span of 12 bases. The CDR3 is CASSLGGQTHEQYF. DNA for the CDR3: TGCGCCAGCAGCTTGGGTGGCCAGACCCACGAGCAGTACTTC.

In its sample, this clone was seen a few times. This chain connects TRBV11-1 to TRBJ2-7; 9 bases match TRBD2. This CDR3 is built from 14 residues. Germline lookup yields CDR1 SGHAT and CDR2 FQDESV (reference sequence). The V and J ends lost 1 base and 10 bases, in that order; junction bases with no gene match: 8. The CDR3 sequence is CASSLVGSGSSQYF. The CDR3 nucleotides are TGTGCCAGCAGCTTAGTCGGTAGCGGGAGTAGTCAGTACTTC.

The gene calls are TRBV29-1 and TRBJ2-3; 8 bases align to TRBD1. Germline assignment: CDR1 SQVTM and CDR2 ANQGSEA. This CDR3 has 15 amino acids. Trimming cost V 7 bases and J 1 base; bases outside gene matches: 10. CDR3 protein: CSAKSGTGGTDTQYF. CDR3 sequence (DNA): TGCAGCGCCAAATCCGGGACAGGAGGCACAGATACGCAGTATTTT.

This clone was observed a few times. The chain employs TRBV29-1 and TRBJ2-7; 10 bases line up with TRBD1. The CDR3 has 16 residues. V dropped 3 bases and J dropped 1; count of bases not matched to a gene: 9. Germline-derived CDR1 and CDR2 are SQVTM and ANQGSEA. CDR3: CSVDGGPGQGSYEQYF. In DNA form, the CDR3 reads TGCAGCGTTGATGGGGGCCCGGGACAGGGGTCCTACGAGCAGTACTTC.

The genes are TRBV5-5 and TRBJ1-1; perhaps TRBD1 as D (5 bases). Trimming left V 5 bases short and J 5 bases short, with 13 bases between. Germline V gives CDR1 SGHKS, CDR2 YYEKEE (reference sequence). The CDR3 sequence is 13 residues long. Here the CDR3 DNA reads TGTGCCAGCAGATCAGGGCTCTGGACTGAAGCTTTCTTT. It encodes CASRSGLWTEAFF.

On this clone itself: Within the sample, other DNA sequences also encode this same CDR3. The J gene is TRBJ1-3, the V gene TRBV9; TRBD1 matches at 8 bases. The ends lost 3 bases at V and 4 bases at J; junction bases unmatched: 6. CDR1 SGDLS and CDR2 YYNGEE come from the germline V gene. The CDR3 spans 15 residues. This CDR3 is CASSALQGGGNTIYF. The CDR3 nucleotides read TGTGCCAGCAGCGCCTTACAGGGGGGCGGAAACACCATATATTTT.

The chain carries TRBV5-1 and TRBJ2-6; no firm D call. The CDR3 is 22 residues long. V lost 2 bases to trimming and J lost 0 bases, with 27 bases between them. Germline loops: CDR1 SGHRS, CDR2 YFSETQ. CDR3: CASSLRGIQFGPEGSGANVLTF. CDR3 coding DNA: TGCGCCAGCAGCTTAAGAGGAATACAGTTTGGGCCCGAAGGCTCTGGGGCCAACGTCCTGACTTTC.

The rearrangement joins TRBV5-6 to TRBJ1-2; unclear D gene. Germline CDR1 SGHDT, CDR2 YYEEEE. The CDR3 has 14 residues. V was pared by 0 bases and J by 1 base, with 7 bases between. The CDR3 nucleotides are TGTGCCAGCAGCTTGGAGGTAGATAACTATGGCTACACCTTC. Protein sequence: CASSLEVDNYGYTF. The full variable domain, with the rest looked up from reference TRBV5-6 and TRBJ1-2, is DAGVTQSPTHLIKTRGQQVTLRCSPKSGHDTVSWYQQALGQGPQFIFQYYEEEERQRGNFPDRFSGHQFPNYSSELNVNALLLGDSALYLCASSLEVDNYGYTFGSGTRLTVV.

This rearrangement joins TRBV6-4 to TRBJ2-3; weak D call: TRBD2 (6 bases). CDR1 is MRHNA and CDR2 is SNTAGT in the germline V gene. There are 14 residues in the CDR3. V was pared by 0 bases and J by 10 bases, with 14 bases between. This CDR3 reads CASSDSGLSSSQYF. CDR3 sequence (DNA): TGTGCCAGCAGTGACTCGGGACTGTCTTCCTCGCAGTATTTT.

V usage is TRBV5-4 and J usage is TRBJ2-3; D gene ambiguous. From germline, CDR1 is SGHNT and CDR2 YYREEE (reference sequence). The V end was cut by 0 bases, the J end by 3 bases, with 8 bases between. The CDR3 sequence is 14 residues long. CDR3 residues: CASSLGGRTDTQYF. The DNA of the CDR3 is TGTGCCAGCAGCTTGGGAGGCCGGACAGATACGCAGTATTTT. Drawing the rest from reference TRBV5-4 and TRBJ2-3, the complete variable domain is ETGVTQSPTHLIKTRGQQVTLRCSSQSGHNTVSWYQQALGQGPQFIFQYYREEENGRGNFPPRFSGLQFPNYSSELNVNALELDDSALYLCASSLGGRTDTQYFGPGTRLTVL.

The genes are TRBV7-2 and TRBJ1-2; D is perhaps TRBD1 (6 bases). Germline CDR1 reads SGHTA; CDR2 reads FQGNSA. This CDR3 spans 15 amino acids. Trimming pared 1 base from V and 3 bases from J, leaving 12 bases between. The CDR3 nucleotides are TGTGCCAGCAGCTTAGGGGGGGGCGCCGACTATGGCTACACCTTC. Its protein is CASSLGGGADYGYTF.

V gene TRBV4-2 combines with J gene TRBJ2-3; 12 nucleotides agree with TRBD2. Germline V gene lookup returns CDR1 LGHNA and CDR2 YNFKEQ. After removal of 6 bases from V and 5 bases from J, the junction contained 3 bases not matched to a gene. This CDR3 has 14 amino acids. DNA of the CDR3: TGTGCCAGCAGGCGGACTAGCGGGATAGATACGCAGTATTTT. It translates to CASRRTSGIDTQYF.

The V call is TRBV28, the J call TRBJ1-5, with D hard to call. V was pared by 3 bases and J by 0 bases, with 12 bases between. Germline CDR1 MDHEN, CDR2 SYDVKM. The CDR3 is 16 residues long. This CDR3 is CASSFHLGNSNQPQHF. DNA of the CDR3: TGTGCCAGCAGTTTCCACCTCGGGAATAGCAATCAGCCCCAGCATTTT.

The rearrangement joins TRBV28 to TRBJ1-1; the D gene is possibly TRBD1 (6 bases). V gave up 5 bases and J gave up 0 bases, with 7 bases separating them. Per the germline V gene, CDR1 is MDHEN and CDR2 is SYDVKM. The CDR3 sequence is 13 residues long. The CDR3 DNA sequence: TGTGCCAGCAGTGGGACATTGAACACTGAAGCTTTCTTT. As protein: CASSGTLNTEAFF. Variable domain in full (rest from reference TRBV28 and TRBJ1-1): DVKVTQSSRYLVKRTGEKVFLECVQDMDHENMFWYRQDPGLGLRLIYFSYDVKMKEKGDIPEGYSVSREKKERFSLILESASTNQTSMYLCASSGTLNTEAFFGQGTRLTVV.

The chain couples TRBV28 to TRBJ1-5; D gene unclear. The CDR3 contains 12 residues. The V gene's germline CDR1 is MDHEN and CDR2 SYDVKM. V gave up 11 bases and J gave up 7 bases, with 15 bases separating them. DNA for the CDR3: TGTGCCTCAACTACCGCAGCACAGCCCCAGCATTTT. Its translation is CASTTAAQPQHF. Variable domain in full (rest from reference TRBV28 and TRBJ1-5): DVKVTQSSRYLVKRTGEKVFLECVQDMDHENMFWYRQDPGLGLRLIYFSYDVKMKEKGDIPEGYSVSREKKERFSLILESASTNQTSMYLCASTTAAQPQHFGDGTRLSIL.

CDR3 nucleotide sequence: TGTGCCAGCAGCTTGTCCTTACAGGGCGGAGAGCCCCAGCATTTT. This encodes CASSLSLQGGEPQHF. The J gene is TRBJ1-5, the V gene TRBV5-5; tentative D call: TRBD1 (6 bases). The CDR3 has 15 residues. Trimming took off 1 base at V and 8 bases at J, with 16 bases between the two ends. Germline CDR1 and CDR2: SGHKS and YYEKEE (reference sequence).

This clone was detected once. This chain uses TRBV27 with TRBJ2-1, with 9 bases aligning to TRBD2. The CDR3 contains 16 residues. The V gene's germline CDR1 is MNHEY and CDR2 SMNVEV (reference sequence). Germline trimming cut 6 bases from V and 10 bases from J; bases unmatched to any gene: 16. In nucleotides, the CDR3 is TGTGCCAGCAGCGGGGTAGGGACTAGCCCGAACAGGGAGCAGTTCTTC. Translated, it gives CASSGVGTSPNREQFF.

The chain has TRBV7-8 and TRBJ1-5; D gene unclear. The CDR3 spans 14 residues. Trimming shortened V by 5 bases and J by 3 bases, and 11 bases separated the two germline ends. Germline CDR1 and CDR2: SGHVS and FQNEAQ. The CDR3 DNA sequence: TGTGCCAGCAGCCCTACAGAGACCAATCAGCCCCAGCATTTT. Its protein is CASSPTETNQPQHF. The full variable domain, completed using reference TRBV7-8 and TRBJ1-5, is GAGVSQSPRYKVAKRGQDVALRCDPISGHVSLFWYQQALGQGPEFLTYFQNEAQLDKSGLPSDRFFAERPEGSVSTLKIQRTQQEDSAVYLCASSPTETNQPQHFGDGTRLSIL.

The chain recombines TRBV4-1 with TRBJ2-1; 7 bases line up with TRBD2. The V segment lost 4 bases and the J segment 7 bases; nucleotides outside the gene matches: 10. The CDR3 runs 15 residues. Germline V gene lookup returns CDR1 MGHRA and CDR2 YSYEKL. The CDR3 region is CASSRPGAGANEQFF. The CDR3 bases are TGCGCCAGCAGCCGCCCAGGTGCGGGAGCGAATGAGCAGTTCTTC.